These T cell receptor beta chains were read from a single sample in a study of T cells in Graves' hyperthyroidism and ophthalmopathy. Each CDR3 protein is one row after TCRdb ran MiXCR on the multiplex PCR reads. The profile shows approximately 640,000 distinct CDR3 sequences, 15% to 20% of them singletons. The sample taken for sequencing was blood. The receptors derive from a man in his fifties or sixties with Graves' hyperthyroidism. Each CDR3 is given without its conserved first and last residue.

>TRBJ2-7|TRBV19
ASSYASGETYEQY
>TRBJ2-7|TRBV4-1
ASGSATSYEQY
>TRBJ2-3|TRBV6-5
ASSYSYGTSGTDTQY
>TRBJ1-5|TRBV5-1
ASRRDGWDQPQH
>TRBJ1-1|TRBV18
ATRGVMNTEAF
>TRBJ2-7|TRBV28
ASSVTLAGTSGSYEQY
>TRBJ2-3|TRBV20-1
SASGTGGAGDTQY
>TRBJ1-2|TRBV28
ASSEGARVGYT
>TRBJ2-5|TRBV14
ASSQDVESEETQY
>TRBJ1-2|TRBV20-1
SAGDRGNYGYT
>TRBJ2-1|TRBV2
ASSDEAGGPNEQF
>TRBJ2-2|TRBV14
ASSQVWFRDYHTGELF
>TRBJ2-7|TRBV5-1
ASSWTGSNEQY